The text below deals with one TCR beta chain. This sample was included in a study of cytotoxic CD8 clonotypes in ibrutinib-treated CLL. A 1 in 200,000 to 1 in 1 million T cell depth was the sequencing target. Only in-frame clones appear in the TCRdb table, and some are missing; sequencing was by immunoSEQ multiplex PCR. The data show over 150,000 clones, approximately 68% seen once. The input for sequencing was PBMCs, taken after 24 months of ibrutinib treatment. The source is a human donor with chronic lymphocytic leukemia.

CDR3 nucleotide sequence: TGTGCCAGCAGCAAAGACAGGGGGCAAGAGACCCAGTACTTC. Encoded protein: CASSKDRGQETQYF. The V and J genes are TRBV11-3 and TRBJ2-5; 9 bases are shared with TRBD1. Germline CDR1 and CDR2: SGHNT and YENEEA. Trimming removed 5 bases from V and 2 bases from J; junction bases left unmatched: 3. The CDR3 is 14 amino acids.